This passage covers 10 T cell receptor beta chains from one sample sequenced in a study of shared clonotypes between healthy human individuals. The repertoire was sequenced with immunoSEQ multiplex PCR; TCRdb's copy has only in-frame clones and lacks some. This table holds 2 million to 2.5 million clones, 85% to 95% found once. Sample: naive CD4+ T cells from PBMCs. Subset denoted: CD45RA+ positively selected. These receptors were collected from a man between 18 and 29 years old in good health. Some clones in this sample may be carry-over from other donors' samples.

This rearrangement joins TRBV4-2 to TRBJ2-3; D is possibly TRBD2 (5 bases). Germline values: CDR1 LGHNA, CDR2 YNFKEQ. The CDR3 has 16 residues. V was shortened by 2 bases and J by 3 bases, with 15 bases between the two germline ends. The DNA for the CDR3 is TGTGCCAGCAGCCAAAATCCCGCGAGAGGGACAGATACGCAGTATTTT. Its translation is CASSQNPARGTDTQYF.

This chain's CDR3 is CASTKGVGGSYTGELFF. CDR3 nucleotides: TGCGCCAGCACCAAGGGAGTTGGCGGGAGTTACACCGGGGAGCTGTTTTTT. The chain couples TRBV10-2 to TRBJ2-2, with 7 bases that match TRBD2. Germline V CDR1 and CDR2: WSHSY, SAAADI. This CDR3 is 17 amino acids long. V was pared by 7 bases and J by 3 bases, with 14 bases of the junction left unmatched.

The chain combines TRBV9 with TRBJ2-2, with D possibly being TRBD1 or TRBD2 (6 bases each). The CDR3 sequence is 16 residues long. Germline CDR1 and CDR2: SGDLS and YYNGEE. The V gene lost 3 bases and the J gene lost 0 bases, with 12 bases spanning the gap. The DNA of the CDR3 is TGTGCCAGCAGCGAGCAAGGGGGGTCGAACACCGGGGAGCTGTTTTTT. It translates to CASSEQGGSNTGELFF. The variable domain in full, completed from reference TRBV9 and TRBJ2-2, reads DSGVTQTPKHLITATGQRVTLRCSPRSGDLSVYWYQQSLDQGLQFLIQYYNGEERAKGNILERFSAQQFPDLHSELNLSSLELGDSALYFCASSEQGGSNTGELFFGEGSRLTVL.

CDR3 nucleotide sequence: TGTGCCAGCAGCCCCCAGTGGGATGACAATGAGCAGTTCTTC. It yields the protein CASSPQWDDNEQFF. The rearrangement uses TRBV7-3 and TRBJ2-1; D remains unclear. The V and J ends lost 5 bases and 5 bases respectively, with 13 bases between them. Germline CDR1 SGHTA, CDR2 FQGTGA. The length of the CDR3 is 14 residues.

The CDR3 reads CASSFSQGTDTQYF. CDR3 DNA sequence: TGTGCCAGCAGCTTTTCCCAAGGCACAGATACGCAGTATTTT. The J gene is TRBJ2-3, the V gene TRBV5-4; D gene ambiguous. The CDR3 length is 14 residues. The V gene lost 2 bases and the J gene lost 1 base, with 8 bases spanning the gap. Germline CDR1 reads SGHNT; CDR2 reads YYREEE (reference sequence).

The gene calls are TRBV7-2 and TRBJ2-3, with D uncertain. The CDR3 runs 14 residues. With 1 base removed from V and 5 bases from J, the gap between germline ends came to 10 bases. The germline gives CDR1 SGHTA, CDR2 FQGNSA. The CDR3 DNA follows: TGTGCCAGCAGCTTAGTTCCGCCGCGAGATACGCAGTATTTT. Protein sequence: CASSLVPPRDTQYF.

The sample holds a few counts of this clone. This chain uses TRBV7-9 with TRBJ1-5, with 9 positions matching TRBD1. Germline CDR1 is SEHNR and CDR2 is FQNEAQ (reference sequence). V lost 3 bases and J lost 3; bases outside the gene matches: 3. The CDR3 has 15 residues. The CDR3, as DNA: TGTGCCAGCAGCTTCGGGACAGGGCCCAATCAGCCCCAGCATTTT. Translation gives CASSFGTGPNQPQHF.

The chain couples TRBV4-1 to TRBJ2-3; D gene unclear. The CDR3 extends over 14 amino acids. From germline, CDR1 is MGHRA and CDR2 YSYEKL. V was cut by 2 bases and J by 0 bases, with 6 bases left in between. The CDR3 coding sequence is TGCGCCAGCAGCCAAATCCCCAGCACAGATACGCAGTATTTT. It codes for CASSQIPSTDTQYF.

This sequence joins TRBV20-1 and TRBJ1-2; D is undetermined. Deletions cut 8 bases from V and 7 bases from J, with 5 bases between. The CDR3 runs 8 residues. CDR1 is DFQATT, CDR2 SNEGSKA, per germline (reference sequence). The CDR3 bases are TGCAGTCGTGGTGGCTACACCTTC. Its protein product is CSRGGYTF.

The CDR3 sequence: CASSQERGREQFF. The CDR3 coding sequence is TGTGCCAGCAGCCAAGAAAGGGGTAGGGAGCAGTTCTTC. The genes are TRBV4-2 and TRBJ2-1, with D maybe TRBD1 (5 bases). Trimming took 0 bases from V and 10 from J, leaving 10 bases between them. The CDR3 runs to 13 residues. Germline-derived CDR1 and CDR2 are LGHNA and YNFKEQ.